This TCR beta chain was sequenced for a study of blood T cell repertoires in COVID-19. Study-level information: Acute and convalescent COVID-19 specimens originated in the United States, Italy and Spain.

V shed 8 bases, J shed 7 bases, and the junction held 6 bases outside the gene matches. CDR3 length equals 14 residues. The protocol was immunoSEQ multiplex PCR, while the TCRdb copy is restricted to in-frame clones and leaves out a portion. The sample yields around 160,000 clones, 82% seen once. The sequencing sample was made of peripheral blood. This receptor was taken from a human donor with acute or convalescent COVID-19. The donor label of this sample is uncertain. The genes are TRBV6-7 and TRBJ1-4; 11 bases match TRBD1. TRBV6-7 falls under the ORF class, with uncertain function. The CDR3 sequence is CASFTGTGGEKLFF. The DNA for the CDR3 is TGTGCCAGCTTTACCGGGACAGGGGGTGAAAAACTGTTTTTT.